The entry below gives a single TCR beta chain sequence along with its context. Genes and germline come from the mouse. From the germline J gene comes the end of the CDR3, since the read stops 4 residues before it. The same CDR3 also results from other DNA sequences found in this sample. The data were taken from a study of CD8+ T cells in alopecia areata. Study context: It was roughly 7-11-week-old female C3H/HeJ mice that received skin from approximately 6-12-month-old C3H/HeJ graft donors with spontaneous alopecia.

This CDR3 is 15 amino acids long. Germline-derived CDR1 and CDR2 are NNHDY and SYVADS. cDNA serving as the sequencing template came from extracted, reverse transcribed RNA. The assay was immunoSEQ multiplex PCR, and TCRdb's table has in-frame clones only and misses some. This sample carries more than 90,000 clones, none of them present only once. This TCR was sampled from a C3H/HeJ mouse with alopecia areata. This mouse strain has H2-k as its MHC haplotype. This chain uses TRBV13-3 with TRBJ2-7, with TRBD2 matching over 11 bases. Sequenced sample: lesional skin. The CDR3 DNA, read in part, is TGTGCCAGCAGTGAGTCCGGGACTGGGGGATAT. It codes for CASSESGTGGY. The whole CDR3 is CASSESGTGGYEQYF.